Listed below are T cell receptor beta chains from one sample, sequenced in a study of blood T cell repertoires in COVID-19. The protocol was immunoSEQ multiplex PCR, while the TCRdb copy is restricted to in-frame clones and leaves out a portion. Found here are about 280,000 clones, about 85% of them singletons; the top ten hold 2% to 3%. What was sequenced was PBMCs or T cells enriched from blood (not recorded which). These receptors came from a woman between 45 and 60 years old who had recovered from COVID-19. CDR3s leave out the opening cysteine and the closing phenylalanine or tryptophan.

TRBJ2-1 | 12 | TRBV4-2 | ASSQVRTRGEQF
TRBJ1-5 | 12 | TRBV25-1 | ASSELQGNQPQH
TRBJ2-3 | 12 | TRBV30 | AWSPGLAADTQY
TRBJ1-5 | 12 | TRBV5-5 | ASTESGLNQPQH
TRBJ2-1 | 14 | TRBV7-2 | ASIPGRAASYNEQF
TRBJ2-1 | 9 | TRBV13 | ASSYRGEQF
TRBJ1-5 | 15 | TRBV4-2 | ASSRLEGHGNNQPQH
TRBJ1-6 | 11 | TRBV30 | AWNGQAYSPLH
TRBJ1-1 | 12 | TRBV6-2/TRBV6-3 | ASSDRDRVTEAF
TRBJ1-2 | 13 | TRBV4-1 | ASSHPGQEYYGYT
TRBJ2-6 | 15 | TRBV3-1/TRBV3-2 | ASSQDRGSAGANVLT
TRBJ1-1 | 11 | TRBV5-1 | ASSLAGFSGAF
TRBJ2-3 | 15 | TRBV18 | ASSPRASGGATDTQY
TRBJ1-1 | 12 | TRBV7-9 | ASNPGGDFSEAF
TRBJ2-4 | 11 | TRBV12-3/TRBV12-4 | ASSFGGGSIQY
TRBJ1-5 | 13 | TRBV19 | ASSIPNDRGQPQH